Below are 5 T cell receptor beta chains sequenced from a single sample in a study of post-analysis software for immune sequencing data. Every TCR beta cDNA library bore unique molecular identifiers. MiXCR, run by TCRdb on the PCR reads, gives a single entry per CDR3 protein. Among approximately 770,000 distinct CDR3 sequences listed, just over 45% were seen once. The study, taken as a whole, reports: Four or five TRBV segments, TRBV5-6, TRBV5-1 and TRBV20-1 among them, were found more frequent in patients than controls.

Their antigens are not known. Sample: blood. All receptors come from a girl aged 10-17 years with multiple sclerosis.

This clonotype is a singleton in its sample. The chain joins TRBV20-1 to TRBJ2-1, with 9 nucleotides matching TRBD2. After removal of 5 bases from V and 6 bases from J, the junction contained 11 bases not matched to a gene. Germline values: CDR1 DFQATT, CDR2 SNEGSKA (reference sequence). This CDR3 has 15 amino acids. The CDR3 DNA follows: TGCAGTGCTTACAAAACTAGCGGGCAAAGCAATGAGCAGTTCTTC. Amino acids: CSAYKTSGQSNEQFF.

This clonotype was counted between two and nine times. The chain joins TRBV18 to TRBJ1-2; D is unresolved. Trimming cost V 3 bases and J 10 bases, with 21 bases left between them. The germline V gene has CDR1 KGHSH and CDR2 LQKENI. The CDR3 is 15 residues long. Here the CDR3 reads CASSPTSGLTMDYTF. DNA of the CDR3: TGTGCCAGCTCACCGACTTCGGGCCTTACTATGGACTACACCTTC.

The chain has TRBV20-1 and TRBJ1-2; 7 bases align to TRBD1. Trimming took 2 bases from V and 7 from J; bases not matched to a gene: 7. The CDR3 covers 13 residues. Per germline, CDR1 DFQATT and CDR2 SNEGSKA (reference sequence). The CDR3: CSARLDRDGGYTF. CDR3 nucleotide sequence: TGCAGTGCTAGATTAGACAGGGACGGTGGCTACACCTTC.

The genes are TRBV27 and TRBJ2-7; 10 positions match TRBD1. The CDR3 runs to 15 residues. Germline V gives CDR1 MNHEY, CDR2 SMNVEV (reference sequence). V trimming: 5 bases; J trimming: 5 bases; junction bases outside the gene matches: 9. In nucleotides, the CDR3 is TGTGCCAGCAGTACACAGACAGGGGGCTGGGACGAGCAGTACTTC. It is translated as CASSTQTGGWDEQYF.

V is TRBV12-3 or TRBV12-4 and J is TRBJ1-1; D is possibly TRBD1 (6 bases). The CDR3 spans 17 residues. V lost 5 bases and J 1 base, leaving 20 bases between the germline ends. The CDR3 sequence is CASSLGQLGPGNTEAFF. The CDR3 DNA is TGTGCCAGCAGTCTCGGACAGCTGGGACCGGGGAACACTGAAGCTTTCTTT.